One T cell receptor beta chain is described in this entry. The junction departs from the called germline gene at one end, perhaps through a read error. The library came from three nested PCR rounds adapted from ARM-PCR protocols. TCRdb processed the multiplex PCR reads anew with MiXCR; each CDR3 protein has one entry. The repertoire consists of 78,000 or so distinct CDR3 sequences, with around 75% occurring once and the leading ten covering about an eighth. This specimen belongs to a study of tumor and adjacent non-tumor tissue in lung cancer. No cell sorting was done before RNA was extracted from the tissue. There are 15 residues in the CDR3. CDR1 is MNHEY, CDR2 SVGAGI, per germline.

V is TRBV6-5 and J is TRBJ2-2, with D possibly matching TRBD2 (7 bases). This sequence originates from a woman aged 50 to 60 with non-small cell lung cancer. Sequenced input: lung tumor tissue. In nucleotides, the CDR3 is TGTACCAGCCGAAGGGGGGGGCCGTCGGCCGGGGAGATGTTTTTT. Its translation: CTSRRGGPSAGEMFF.